This paragraph reports one T cell receptor (beta chain). Its target is not known. The sample originates from a study of T cells expressing NK-cell markers. Study details: Cells sorted as CD3+CD56+NKG2C+, CD3+CD56+NKG2C- and CD3+CD56-NKG2C+ T cells supplied the TCR beta repertoires. Notes on the study in general: HCMV specificity of the expanded NKG2C+ T cell clones was not established.

From its re-call of the 5' RACE reads, TCRdb lists each CDR3 protein once, without DNA. This listing includes about 460,000 distinct CDR3 sequences. This CDR3 has 20 amino acids. Germline lookup yields CDR1 MNHEY and CDR2 SVGAGI. Sequencing was carried out using blood T cells: a sorted CD56 or NKG2C T cell subset, CD4+ or CD8+ T cells, or bulk PBMC T cells (not recorded which). The chain employs TRBV6-5 and TRBJ2-3; the D call from TCRdb, TRBD1, cannot be confirmed without DNA. The receptor's source is a woman between 45 and 60 years old in good health. The CDR3 region is CASSWGPPFPGLGRTDTQYF.